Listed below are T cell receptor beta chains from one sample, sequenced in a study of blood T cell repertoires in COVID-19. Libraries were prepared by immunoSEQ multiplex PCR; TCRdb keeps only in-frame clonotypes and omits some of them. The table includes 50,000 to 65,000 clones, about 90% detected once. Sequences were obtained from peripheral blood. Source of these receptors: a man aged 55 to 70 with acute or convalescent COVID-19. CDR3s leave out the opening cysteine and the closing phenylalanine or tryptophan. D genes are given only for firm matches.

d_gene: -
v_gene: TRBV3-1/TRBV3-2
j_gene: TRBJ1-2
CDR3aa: ASASRSPSRGYT

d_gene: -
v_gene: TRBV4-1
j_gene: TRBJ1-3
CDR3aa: ASSQREGFSGNTIY

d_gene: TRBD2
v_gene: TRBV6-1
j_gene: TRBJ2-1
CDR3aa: ASSEVRTSEQF

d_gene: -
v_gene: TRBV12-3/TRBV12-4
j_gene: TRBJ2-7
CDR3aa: ASSRDTWEQY

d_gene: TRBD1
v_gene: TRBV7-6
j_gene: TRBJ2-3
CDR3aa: ASSRSQGASGYTQY

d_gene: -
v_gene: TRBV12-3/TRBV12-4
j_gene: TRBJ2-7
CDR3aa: ASIDDSAGEQY

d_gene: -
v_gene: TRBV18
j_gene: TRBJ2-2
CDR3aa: ASSPQTANTGELF

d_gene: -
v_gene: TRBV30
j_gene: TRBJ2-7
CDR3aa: AWSVWGVGTYEQY

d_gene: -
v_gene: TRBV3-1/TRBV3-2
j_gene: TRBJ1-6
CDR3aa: ASSPSQGNSPLH

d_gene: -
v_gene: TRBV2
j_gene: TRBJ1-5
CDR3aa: ASSEVGDRGPQH

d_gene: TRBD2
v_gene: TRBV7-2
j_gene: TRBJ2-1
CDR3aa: ASKLAGGRYNEQF

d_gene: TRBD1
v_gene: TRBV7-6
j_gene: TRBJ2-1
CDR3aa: ASSPPGLQGEYRSYNEQF

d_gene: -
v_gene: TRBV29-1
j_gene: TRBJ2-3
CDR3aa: STDTDTQY

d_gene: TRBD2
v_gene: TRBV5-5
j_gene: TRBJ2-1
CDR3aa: ASSLAETSVPYNEQF

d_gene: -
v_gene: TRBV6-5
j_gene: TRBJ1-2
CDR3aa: ASSRTEDSNYGYT

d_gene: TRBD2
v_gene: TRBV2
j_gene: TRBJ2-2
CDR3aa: ASCRGLGDTGELF

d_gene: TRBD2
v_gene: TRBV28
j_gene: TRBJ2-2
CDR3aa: ASSFLGGRVGELF

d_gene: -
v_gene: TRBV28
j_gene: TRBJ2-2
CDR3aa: ASISQGATGELF

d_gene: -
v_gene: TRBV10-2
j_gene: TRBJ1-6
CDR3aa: ASSRQTYNSPLH

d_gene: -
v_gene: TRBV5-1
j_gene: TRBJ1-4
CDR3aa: ASSRGGAEEKLF

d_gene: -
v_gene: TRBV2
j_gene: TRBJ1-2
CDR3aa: ASSETPSGGYGYT

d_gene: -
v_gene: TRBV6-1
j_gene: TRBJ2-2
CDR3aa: ASSEGRFTGELF

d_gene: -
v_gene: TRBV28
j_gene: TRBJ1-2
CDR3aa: ASSPGQTYGYT

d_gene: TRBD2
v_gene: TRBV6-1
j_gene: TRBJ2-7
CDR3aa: ASSEVAGAGGVGQY

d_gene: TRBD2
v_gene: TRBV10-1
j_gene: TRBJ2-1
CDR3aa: ASSESIQAGLFDEQF

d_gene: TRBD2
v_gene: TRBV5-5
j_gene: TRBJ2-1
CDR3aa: ASSSGTDHNEQF

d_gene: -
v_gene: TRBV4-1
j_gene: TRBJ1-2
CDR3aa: ASSQDSRGAKLSYGYT

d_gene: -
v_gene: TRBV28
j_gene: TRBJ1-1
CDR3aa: ASSEAKLEAF

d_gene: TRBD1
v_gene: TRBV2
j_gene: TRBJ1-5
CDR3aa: ASSGTGAGNQPQH

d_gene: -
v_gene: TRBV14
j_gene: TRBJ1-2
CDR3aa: ASSQDWVASGSDGYT

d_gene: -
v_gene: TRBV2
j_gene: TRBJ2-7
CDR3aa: ASSDEVIGRVTYEQY

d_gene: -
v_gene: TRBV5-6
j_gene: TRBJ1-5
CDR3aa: ASSRRGGDQPQH

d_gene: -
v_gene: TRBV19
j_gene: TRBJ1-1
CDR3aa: ASNTGARGRDNQNTEAF

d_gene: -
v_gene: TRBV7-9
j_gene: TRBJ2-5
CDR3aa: ASSRNRVGETQY

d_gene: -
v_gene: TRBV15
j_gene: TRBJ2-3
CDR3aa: ATSRVRSTDTQY

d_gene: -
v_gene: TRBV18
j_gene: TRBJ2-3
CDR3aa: ASSPGTGKNTQY

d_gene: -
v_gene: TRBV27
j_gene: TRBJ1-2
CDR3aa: ASSFGTPSHGYT

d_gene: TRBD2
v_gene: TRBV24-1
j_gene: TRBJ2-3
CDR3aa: ATSDFWREGGTDTQY

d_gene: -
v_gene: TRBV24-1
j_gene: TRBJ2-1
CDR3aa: ATSDLRGGVNEQF

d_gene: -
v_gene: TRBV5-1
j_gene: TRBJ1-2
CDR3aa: ASSLGEYRAGYT

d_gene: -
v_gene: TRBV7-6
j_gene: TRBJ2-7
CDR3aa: ASSPHAAEYSPYEQY

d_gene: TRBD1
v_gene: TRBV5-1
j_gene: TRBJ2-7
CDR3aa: ASSWGSGQNYEQY

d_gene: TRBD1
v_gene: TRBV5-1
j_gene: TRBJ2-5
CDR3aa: ASSLDRGRETQY

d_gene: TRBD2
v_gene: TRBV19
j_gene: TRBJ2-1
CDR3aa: ASSIREGSMDNEQF

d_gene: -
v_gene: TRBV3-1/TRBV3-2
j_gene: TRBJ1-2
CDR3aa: ASSRRASDRDGYT

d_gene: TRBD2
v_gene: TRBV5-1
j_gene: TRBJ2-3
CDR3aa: ASSWSSGRAIDTQY

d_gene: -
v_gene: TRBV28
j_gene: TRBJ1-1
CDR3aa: ASYRVFNTEAF

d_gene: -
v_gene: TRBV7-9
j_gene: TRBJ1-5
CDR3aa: ASSSSVGNQPQH

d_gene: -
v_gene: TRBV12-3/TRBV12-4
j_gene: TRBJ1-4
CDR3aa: ASRQGIEKLF

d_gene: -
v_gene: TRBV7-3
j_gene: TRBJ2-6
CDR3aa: ASSLQGPGANVLT

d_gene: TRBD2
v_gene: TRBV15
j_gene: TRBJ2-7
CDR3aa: ATSRGLADYEQY

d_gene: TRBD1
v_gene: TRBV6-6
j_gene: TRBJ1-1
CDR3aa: ASNIRPGQGGEAF

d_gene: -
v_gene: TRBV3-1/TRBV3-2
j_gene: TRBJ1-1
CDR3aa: ASSQGRTGAF